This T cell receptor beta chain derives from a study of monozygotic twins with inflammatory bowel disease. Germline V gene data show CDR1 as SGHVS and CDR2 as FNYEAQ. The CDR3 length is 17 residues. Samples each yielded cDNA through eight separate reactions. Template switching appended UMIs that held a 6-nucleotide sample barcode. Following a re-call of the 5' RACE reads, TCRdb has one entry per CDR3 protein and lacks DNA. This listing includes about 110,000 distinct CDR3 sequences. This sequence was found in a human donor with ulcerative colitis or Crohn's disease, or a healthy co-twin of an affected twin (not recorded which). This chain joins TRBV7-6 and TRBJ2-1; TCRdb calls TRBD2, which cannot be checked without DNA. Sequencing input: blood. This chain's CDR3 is CASSIGLAGEGRNEQFF.